Below, one TCR beta chain is given with its context. What it binds is unknown. The entry originates in a study of cytomegalovirus exposure and HLA in healthy donors. General observations from the study: Judged likely to be a sequencing artifact was a cluster of highly shared sequence variants. The listing of approximately 160 TCR beta chains classed them as cytomegalovirus-associated. Another analysis was done later, and it associated approximately 18,000 TCR beta sequences with HLA alleles at 0.05 false discovery rate. Some V segments could not be told apart, so they were left out, TRBV6-2 and TRBV6-3 among them.

This CDR3 contains 13 residues. V was pared by 5 bases and J by 4 bases, with 14 bases between. Germline V gene lookup returns CDR1 GTSNPN and CDR2 SVGIG (reference sequence). Primers for the PCR totalled 60 Vbeta and 13 Jbeta. Generated by immunoSEQ multiplex PCR, the TCRdb table keeps only in-frame clones and is missing some. The sample lists 150,000 to 200,000 clones, 70% to 90% occurring once. The TCR comes from a woman between 50 and 59 years old in good health and CMV-seronegative. Sequenced input: PBMCs. The chain carries TRBV30 and TRBJ1-1; D unclear. The CDR3 spells CAWSKASGTEAFF. CDR3 coding DNA: TGTGCCTGGTCTAAAGCCTCTGGCACTGAAGCTTTCTTT.